This TCR beta chain was retrieved from a study of human T cells and chemical hapten exposure. Across the study: Donors were sensitized with 2% DPC on the upper inner arm. General study points: There were significantly more large CDR3 similarity clusters among expanded TCRs than among controls.

Time point described: patch test 3, about 24 weeks after DPC sensitization. Documented treatment: therapeutic diphenylcyclopropenone sensitization with weekly scalp DPC. Donors, patients with alopecia ranging from 18 to 70 years old and judged suitable for DPC, provided samples. In the original workflow: 96,000 or so TCRs per sample was the median, with a range of about 23,224 to 750,000. TCRdb itself ran the RACE reads through MiXCR, one entry per CDR3 protein. TCRdb, not the authors, supplied the V and J calls. The sample has roughly 53,000 distinct CDR3 sequences; more than 9.5% are singletons. This clonotype has just a few counts. What it recognizes is unknown. The sample in question was whole blood, obtained in connection with sensitization to the hapten diphenylcyclopropenone (DPC). The sequence derives from a woman in her forties with alopecia areata. Some clones in this sample may be carry-over from other donors' samples.

The CDR3 region has the DNA TGTGCCTCCCAACAGGGGGCGGGGGTCGGGGAGCTGTTTTTT. It yields the protein CASQQGAGVGELFF. This chain uses TRBV6-1 with TRBJ2-2; TRBD1 agrees at 9 bases. The germline V gene has CDR1 MNHNS and CDR2 SASEGT. The CDR3 is made up of 14 amino acids. With V trimmed by 11 bases and J by 7 bases, 11 bases remained unmatched.